One sample yielded the 18 T cell receptor beta chains listed below, sequenced in a study of regulatory T cells in long-lasting Graves disease. Documented time point: persistent/refractory GD, antithyroid drugs over 5 years with positive TRAb. PBMC RNA was the source of the TCR library. Combining iRepertoire HTBI primers with Arm-PCR of CDR3 regions, the authors built TCR beta libraries. TCRdb analysed the multiplex PCR reads with MiXCR anew, one entry per CDR3 protein. Here the sample spans approximately 400,000 distinct CDR3 sequences, around a quarter being singletons. Sequenced here: peripheral blood mononuclear cells (PBMCs), sampled when the disease was refractory, from a patient treated with antithyroid drugs. Receptors originate from a female donor with Graves disease.

The gene calls are TRBV10-3 and TRBJ2-7; 10 bases are a match to TRBD2. The CDR3 is made up of 13 amino acids. With 8 bases clipped from V and 4 bases from J, the junction kept 5 bases outside the gene matches. Germline loops: CDR1 ENHRY, CDR2 SYGVKD. The CDR3 DNA follows: TGTGCCATCTCTAGCGGGAGTGTATACGAGCAGTACTTC. Translating gives CAISSGSVYEQYF.

For the CDR3, the DNA is TGCAGTGCTAGATCTAGCGGGAGTTCCTACGAGCAGTACTTC. It specifies CSARSSGSSYEQYF. The V call is TRBV20-1, the J call TRBJ2-7; 10 positions agree with TRBD2. The CDR3 has 14 amino acids. Germline CDR1 is DFQATT and CDR2 is SNEGSKA (reference sequence). With 2 bases clipped from V and 1 base from J, the junction kept 2 bases outside the gene matches.

This chain uses TRBV15 with TRBJ1-1; D unresolved. The CDR3 is 14 amino acids. V was shortened by 0 bases and J by 1 base, with 6 bases between the two germline ends. CDR1 is LNHNV and CDR2 is YYDKDF in the germline V gene (reference sequence). CDR3 nucleotide sequence: TGTGCCACCAGCAGAGATGGAGGGAACACTGAAGCTTTCTTT. It encodes CATSRDGGNTEAFF.

This clonotype was seen just once. Likely a read error: the CDR3 ends without its conserved phenylalanine or tryptophan. This sequence joins TRBV6-1 and TRBJ2-5, with D perhaps TRBD2 (5 bases). This CDR3 has 13 amino acids. Germline V gene sequence: CDR1 MNHNS, CDR2 SASEGT. Trimming removed 7 bases from V and 2 bases from J, with 11 bases in between. CDR3 nucleotides: TGTGCCAGCAACCGAGCGGCACAAGAGACCCAGTACCTC. It translates to CASNRAAQETQYL.

The chain is built from TRBV29-1 and TRBJ1-3; D not resolved. V lost 5 bases and J 4 bases, leaving 21 bases between the germline ends. The CDR3 covers 16 residues. The V gene's germline CDR1 is SQVTM and CDR2 ANQGSEA. The CDR3: CSVYWAGDSLGNTIYF. The DNA for the CDR3 is TGCAGCGTTTACTGGGCAGGCGATTCTCTCGGAAACACCATATATTTT.

This clonotype was counted a few times. The rearrangement joins TRBV3-1 to TRBJ2-2; perhaps TRBD1 as D (5 bases). The ends were cut back, 2 bases at V and 3 bases at J, with 10 bases in the middle. Germline V CDR1 and CDR2: LGHDT, YNNKEL (reference sequence). The length of the CDR3 is 15 residues. The CDR3 loop reads CASSQQGLDTGELFF. The CDR3 bases are TGTGCCAGCAGCCAACAGGGCTTGGACACCGGGGAGCTGTTTTTT.

The rearrangement joins TRBV6-5 to TRBJ2-2; D remains unclear. Trimming shortened V by 3 bases and J by 1 base, and 6 bases separated the two germline ends. The length of the CDR3 is 14 residues. CDR1 is MNHEY and CDR2 is SVGAGI in the germline V gene. The CDR3 DNA reads as TGTGCCAGCAGTTATTACAGGAACACCGGGGAGCTGTTTTTT. Amino acid sequence: CASSYYRNTGELFF.

This chain joins TRBV27 and TRBJ2-7; D not certain. The CDR3 totals 15 residues. V was cut by 4 bases and J by 0 bases, with 13 bases left in between. Germline V gene data show CDR1 as MNHEY and CDR2 as SMNVEV (reference sequence). The CDR3 sequence is CASSSRSVGSYEQYF. CDR3 in DNA: TGTGCCAGCAGTTCGCGATCGGTGGGCTCCTACGAGCAGTACTTC.

The chain links TRBV29-1 to TRBJ2-7; TRBD1 matches at 8 bases. Losses at the gene ends were 7 bases for V and 2 bases for J; bases not matched to a gene: 7. The CDR3 covers 13 residues. Looked up from germline, CDR1 is SQVTM and CDR2 is ANQGSEA. The CDR3, as DNA: TGCAGCGCCTTGGACAGGGATACCTACGAGCAGTACTTC. It yields the protein CSALDRDTYEQYF.

This clonotype was detected ten times or more. A junction end diverges from the germline sequence, so it may reflect a read error. The CDR3 loop is CASSQDRGSNQPQHF. The CDR3 region has the DNA TGTGCCAGCAGTCAAGACAGGGGGAGCAATCAGCCCCAGCATTTT. The chain carries TRBV3-1 and TRBJ1-5; 9 nucleotides line up with TRBD1. In germline, CDR1 is LGHDT, CDR2 YNNKEL (reference sequence). The CDR3 runs to 15 residues.

Concerning this clonotype itself: At one end the junction does not follow the germline gene, possibly because of a read error. The J gene is TRBJ1-2, the V gene TRBV7-9, with D possibly being TRBD1 (6 bases). CDR1 is SEHNR and CDR2 is FQNEAQ in the germline V gene (reference sequence). This CDR3 has 14 amino acids. CDR3 region: CASSQDTGIGGYTF. In DNA, the CDR3 is TGCGCCAGCAGCCAAGATACAGGGATTGGAGGCTACACCTTC.

This rearrangement joins TRBV7-9 to TRBJ1-2, with no clear D. This CDR3 comprises 12 residues. V shed 4 bases and J shed 2 bases, with 5 bases lying between them. The germline gives CDR1 SEHNR, CDR2 FQNEAQ (reference sequence). CDR3 bases: TGTGCCAGCAGCTCAGAGAACTATGGCTACACCTTC. Residues: CASSSENYGYTF.

This chain links TRBV4-1 with TRBJ1-1, with a tentative D call TRBD1 (5 bases). Deletions cut 4 bases from V and 4 bases from J, with 10 bases between. Per germline, CDR1 MGHRA and CDR2 YSYEKL. This CDR3 has 13 amino acids. The CDR3 region is CASSLRQTTEAFF. The DNA for the CDR3 is TGCGCCAGCAGCCTTAGACAGACCACTGAAGCTTTCTTT.

The table lists this clonotype with many counts. The chain joins TRBV2 to TRBJ2-7; D is unclear. The CDR3 contains 12 residues. Trimming pared 6 bases from V and 5 bases from J, leaving 11 bases between. Germline CDR1 is SNHLY and CDR2 is FYNNEI. This CDR3 is CASREHLHEQYF. CDR3 nucleotide sequence: TGTGCCAGCAGGGAACATCTCCACGAGCAGTACTTC.

This clonotype was counted between two and nine times. V is TRBV6-1 and J is TRBJ1-2; no definite D call. Germline V lookup: CDR1 MNHNS, CDR2 SASEGT. V lost 6 bases and J 8 bases, leaving 13 bases between the germline ends. The CDR3 extends over 12 amino acids. DNA of the CDR3: TGTGCCAGCAGCCGGTCCGCGGAAGGCTACACCTTC. Protein product: CASSRSAEGYTF.

The chain is built from TRBV29-1 and TRBJ1-2, with TRBD1 identical over 8 bases. The CDR3 is 14 amino acids. Unmatched junction bases numbered 14, after V lost 6 bases and J lost 8 bases. CDR1 and CDR2 from the germline V gene are SQVTM and ANQGSEA. The CDR3 nucleotides read TGCAGCGTCATGGGGACGGACAGGGCAGGAGGCTACACCTTC. Its translation: CSVMGTDRAGGYTF.

This rearrangement joins TRBV7-2 to TRBJ2-3; D is unclear. The germline V gene encodes CDR1 SGHTA and CDR2 FQGNSA. V was cut by 2 bases and J by 1 base, with 13 bases left in between. The CDR3 extends over 16 amino acids. CDR3 coding DNA: TGTGCCAGCAGCTTATCGGCAGGAGTTGGCACAGATACGCAGTATTTT. Protein product: CASSLSAGVGTDTQYF. Looking up the rest from reference TRBV7-2 and TRBJ2-3 gives the full variable domain: GAGVSQSPSNKVTEKGKDVELRCDPISGHTALYWYRQSLGQGLEFLIYFQGNSAPDKSGLPSDRFSAERTGGSVSTLTIQRTQQEDSAVYLCASSLSAGVGTDTQYFGPGTRLTVL.

This chain links TRBV10-3 with TRBJ1-1; perhaps TRBD1 as D (6 bases). The ends were cut back, 3 bases at V and 1 base at J, with 18 bases in the middle. The CDR3 loop spans 17 amino acids. From germline, CDR1 is ENHRY and CDR2 SYGVKD. The CDR3 sequence is CAISDDTKGHTNTEAFF. CDR3 bases: TGTGCCATCAGTGACGACACCAAGGGACACACGAACACTGAAGCTTTCTTT.